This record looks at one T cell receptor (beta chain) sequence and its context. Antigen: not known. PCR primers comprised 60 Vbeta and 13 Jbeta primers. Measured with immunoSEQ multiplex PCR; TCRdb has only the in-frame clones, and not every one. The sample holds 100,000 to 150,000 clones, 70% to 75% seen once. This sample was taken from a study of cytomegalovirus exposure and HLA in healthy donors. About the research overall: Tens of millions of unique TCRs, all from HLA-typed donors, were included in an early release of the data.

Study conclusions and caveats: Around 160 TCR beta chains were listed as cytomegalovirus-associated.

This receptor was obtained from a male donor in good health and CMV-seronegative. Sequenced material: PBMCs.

The CDR3 region has the DNA TGTGCCAGTAGTATGGGGACAGCCACTAATGAAAAACTGTTTTTT. The encoded protein is CASSMGTATNEKLFF. The chain is built from TRBV19 and TRBJ1-4; 7 nucleotides agree with TRBD1. Losses at the gene ends were 3 bases for V and 2 bases for J; bases not matched to a gene: 3. This CDR3 has 15 residues. Germline CDR1 LNHDA, CDR2 SQIVND (reference sequence).